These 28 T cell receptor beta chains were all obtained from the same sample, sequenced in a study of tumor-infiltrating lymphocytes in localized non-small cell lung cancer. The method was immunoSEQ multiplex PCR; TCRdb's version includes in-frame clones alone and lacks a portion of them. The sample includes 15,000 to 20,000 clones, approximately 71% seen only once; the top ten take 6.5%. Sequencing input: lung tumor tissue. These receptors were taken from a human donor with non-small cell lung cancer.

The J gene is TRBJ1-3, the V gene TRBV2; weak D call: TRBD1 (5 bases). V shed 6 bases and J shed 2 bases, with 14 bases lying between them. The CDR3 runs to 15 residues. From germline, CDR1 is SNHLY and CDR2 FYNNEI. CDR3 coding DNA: TGTGCCAGCAGAAGTCTTGGGGCAACTGGAAACACCATATATTTT. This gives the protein CASRSLGATGNTIYF.

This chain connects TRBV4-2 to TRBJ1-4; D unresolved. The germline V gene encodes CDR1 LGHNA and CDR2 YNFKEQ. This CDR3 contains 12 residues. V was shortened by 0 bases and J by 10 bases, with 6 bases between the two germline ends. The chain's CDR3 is CASSQEGRKLFF. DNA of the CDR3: TGTGCCAGCAGCCAAGAGGGGAGAAAACTGTTTTTT.

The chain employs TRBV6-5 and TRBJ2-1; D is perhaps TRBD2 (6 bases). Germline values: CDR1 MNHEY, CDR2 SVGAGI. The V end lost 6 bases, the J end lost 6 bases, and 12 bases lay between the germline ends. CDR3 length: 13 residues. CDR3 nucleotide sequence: TGTGCCAGCAGACCATTCGGGGGCAATGAGCAGTTCTTC. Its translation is CASRPFGGNEQFF.

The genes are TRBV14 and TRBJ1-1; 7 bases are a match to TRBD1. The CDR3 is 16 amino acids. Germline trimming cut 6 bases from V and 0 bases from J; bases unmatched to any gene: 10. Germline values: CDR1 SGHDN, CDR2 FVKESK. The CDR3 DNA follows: TGTGCCAGCAGACTTCTCAGGGGGGGGATGAACACTGAAGCTTTCTTT. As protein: CASRLLRGGMNTEAFF.

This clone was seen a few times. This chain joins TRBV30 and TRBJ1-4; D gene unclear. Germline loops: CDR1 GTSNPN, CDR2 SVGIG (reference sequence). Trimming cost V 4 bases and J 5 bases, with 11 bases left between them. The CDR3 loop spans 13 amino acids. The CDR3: CAWTDIRNEKLFF. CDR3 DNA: TGTGCCTGGACCGATATACGAAATGAAAAACTGTTTTTT.

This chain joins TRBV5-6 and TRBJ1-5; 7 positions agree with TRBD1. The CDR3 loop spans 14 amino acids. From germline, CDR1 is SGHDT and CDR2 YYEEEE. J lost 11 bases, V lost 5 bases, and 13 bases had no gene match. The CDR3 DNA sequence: TGTGCCAGCAGTTCACAACAGGGGAGGGTAGCCCAGCATTTT. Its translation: CASSSQQGRVAQHF. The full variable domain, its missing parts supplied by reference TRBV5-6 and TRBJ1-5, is DAGVTQSPTHLIKTRGQQVTLRCSPKSGHDTVSWYQQALGQGPQFIFQYYEEEERQRGNFPDRFSGHQFPNYSSELNVNALLLGDSALYLCASSSQQGRVAQHFGDGTRLSIL.

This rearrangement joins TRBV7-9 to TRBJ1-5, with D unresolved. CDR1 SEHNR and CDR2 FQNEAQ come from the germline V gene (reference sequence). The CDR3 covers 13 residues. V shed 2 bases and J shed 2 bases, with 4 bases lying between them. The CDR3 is CASSLQGNQPQHF. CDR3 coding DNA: TGTGCCAGCAGCTTACAGGGCAATCAGCCCCAGCATTTT.

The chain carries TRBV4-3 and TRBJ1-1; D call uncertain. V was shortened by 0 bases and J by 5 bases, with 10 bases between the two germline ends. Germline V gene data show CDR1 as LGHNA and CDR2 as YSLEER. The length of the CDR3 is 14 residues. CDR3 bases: TGCGCCAGCAGCCAAGATCTAGAACAGACTGAAGCTTTCTTT. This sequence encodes CASSQDLEQTEAFF.

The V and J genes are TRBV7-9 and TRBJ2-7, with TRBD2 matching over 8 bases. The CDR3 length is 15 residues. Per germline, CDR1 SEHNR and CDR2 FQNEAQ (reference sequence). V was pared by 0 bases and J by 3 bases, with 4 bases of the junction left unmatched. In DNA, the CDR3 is TGTGCCAGCAGCTTAGCTAGCGGGGTCAGCTACGAGCAGTACTTC. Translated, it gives CASSLASGVSYEQYF.

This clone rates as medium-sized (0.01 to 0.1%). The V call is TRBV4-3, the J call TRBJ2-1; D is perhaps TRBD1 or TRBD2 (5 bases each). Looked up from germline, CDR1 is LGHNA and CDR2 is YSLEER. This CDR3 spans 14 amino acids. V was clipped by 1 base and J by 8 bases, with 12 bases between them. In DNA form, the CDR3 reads TGCGCCAGCAGCCAAGTACAGGAGGCTTATGAGCAGTTCTTC. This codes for CASSQVQEAYEQFF.

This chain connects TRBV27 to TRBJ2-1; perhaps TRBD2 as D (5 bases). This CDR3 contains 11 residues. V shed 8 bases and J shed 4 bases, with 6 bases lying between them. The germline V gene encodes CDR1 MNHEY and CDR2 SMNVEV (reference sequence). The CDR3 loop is CASRRYNEQFF. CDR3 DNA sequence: TGTGCCAGCCGGAGGTACAATGAGCAGTTCTTC.

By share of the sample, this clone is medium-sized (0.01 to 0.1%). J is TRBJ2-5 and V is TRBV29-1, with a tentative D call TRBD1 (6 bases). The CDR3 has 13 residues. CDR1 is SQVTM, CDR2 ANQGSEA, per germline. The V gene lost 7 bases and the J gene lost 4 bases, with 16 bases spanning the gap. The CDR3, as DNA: TGCAGCGCGGCCGGACAGACCGTAGAGACCCAGTACTTC. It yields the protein CSAAGQTVETQYF.

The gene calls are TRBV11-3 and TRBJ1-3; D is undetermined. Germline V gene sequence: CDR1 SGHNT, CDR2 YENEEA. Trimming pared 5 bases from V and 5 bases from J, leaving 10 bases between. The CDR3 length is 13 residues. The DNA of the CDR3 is TGTGCCAGCAGCAACCCGACAAGAAACACCATATATTTT. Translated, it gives CASSNPTRNTIYF.

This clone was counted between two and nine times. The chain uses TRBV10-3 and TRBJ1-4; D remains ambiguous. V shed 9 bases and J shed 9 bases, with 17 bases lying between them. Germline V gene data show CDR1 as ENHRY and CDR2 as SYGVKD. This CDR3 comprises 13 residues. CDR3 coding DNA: TGTGCCATTTCCGAGCAAGGGAACCAAAAACTGTTTTTT. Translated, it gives CAISEQGNQKLFF.

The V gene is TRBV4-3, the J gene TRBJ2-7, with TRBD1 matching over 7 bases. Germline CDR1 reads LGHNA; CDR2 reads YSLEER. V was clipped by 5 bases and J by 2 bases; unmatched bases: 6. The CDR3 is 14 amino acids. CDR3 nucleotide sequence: TGCGCCAGCAGCGGCCGGACAGGACCCTACGAGCAGTACTTC. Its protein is CASSGRTGPYEQYF.

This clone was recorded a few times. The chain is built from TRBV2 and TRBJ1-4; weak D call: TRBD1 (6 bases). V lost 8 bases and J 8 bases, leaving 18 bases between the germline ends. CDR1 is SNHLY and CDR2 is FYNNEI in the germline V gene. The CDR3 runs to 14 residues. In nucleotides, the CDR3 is TGTGCCAGCGCTACCGGGACACCAGTCGAAAAACTGTTTTTT. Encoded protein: CASATGTPVEKLFF. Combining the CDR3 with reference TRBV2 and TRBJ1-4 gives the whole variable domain EPEVTQTPSHQVTQMGQEVILRCVPISNHLYFYWYRQILGQKVEFLVSFYNNEISEKSEIFDDQFSVERPDGSNFTLKIRSTKLEDSAMYFCASATGTPVEKLFFGSGTQLSVL.

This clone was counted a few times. CDR3 in DNA: TGCAGCGTTGTTGGGACAGGGACACTATTGGATACGCAGTATTTT. Translation: CSVVGTGTLLDTQYF. This chain uses TRBV29-1 with TRBJ2-3; the match to TRBD1 covers 9 bases. Unmatched junction bases numbered 11, after V lost 4 bases and J lost 6 bases. This CDR3 region has 15 residues. The germline gives CDR1 SQVTM, CDR2 ANQGSEA.

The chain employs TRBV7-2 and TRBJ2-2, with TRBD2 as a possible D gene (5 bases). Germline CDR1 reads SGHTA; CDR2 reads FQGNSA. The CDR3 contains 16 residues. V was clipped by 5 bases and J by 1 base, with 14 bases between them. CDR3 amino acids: CASSARQSGNTGELFF. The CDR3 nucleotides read TGTGCCAGCAGCGCCCGACAAAGCGGGAACACCGGGGAGCTGTTTTTT.

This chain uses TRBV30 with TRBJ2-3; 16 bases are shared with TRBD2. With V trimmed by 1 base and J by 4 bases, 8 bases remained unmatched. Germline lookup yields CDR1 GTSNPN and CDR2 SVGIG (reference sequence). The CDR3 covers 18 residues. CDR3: CAWSGGTSGGVGADTQYF. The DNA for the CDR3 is TGTGCCTGGAGTGGTGGGACTAGCGGGGGGGTCGGCGCAGATACGCAGTATTTT.

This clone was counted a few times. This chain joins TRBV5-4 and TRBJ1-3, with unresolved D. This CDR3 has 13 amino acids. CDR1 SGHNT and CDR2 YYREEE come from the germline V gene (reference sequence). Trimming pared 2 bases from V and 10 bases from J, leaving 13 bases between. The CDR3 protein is CASSFKPKETIYF. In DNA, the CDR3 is TGTGCCAGCAGCTTCAAACCGAAGGAAACCATATATTTT. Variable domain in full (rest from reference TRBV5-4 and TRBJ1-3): ETGVTQSPTHLIKTRGQQVTLRCSSQSGHNTVSWYQQALGQGPQFIFQYYREEENGRGNFPPRFSGLQFPNYSSELNVNALELDDSALYLCASSFKPKETIYFGEGSWLTVV.

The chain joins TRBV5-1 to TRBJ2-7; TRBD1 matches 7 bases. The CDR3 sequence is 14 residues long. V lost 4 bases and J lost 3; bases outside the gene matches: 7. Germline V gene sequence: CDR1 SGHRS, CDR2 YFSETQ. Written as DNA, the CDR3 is TGCGCCAGCAGCGGGGACAGCCCAAACTACGAGCAGTACTTC. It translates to CASSGDSPNYEQYF.

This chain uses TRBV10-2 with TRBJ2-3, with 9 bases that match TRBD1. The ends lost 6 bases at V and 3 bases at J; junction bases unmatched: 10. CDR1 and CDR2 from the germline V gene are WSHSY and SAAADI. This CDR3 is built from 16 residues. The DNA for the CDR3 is TGCGCCAGCAGGCAGCTGACCGGGACAGGGACAGATACGCAGTATTTT. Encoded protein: CASRQLTGTGTDTQYF.

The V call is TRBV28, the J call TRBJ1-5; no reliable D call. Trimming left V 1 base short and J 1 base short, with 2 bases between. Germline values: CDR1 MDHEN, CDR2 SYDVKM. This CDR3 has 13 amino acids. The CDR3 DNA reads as TGTGCCAGCAGTTTATCCAGCAATCAGCCCCAGCATTTT. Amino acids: CASSLSSNQPQHF.

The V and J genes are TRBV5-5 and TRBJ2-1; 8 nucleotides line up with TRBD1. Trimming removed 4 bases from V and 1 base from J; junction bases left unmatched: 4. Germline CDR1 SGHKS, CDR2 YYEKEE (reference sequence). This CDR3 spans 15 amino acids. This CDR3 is CASSRDRWSYNEQFF. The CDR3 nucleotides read TGTGCCAGCAGCCGGGACAGGTGGTCCTACAATGAGCAGTTCTTC.

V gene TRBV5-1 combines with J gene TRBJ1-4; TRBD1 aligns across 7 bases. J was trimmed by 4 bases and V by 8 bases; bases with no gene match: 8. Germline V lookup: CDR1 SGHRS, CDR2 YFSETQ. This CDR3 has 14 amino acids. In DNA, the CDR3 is TGCGCCAGTAGACTGACAGGGAATAATGAAAAACTGTTTTTT. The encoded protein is CASRLTGNNEKLFF.

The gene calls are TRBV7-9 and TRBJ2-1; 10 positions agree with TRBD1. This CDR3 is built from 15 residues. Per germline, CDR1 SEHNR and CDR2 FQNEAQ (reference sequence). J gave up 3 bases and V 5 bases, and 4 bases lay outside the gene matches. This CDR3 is CASSRDRGFYNEQFF. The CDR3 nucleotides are TGTGCCAGCAGCCGGGACAGGGGATTCTACAATGAGCAGTTCTTC.

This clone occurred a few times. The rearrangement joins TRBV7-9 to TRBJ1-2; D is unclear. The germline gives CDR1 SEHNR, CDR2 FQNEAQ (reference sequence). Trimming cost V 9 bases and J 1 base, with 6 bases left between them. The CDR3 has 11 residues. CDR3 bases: TGTGCCAGTTCGAATAACTATGGCTACACCTTC. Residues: CASSNNYGYTF.

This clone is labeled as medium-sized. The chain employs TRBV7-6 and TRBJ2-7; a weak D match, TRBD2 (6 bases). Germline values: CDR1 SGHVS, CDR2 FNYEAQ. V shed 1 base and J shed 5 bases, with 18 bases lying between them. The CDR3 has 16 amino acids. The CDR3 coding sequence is TGTGCCAGCAGCTTAGTCCCGGGAGATAGGCCCCACGAGCAGTACTTC. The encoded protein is CASSLVPGDRPHEQYF.